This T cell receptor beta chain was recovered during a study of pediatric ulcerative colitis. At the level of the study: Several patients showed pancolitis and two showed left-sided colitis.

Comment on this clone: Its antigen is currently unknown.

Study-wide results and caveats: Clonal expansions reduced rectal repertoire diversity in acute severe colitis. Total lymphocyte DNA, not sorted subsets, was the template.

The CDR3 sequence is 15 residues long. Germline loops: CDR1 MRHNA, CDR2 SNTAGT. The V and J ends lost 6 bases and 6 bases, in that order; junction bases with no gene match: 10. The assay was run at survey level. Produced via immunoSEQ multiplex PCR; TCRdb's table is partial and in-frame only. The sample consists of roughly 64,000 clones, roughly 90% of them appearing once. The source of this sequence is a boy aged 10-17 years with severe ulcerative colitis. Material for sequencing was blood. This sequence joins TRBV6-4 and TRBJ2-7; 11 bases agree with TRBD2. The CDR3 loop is CASSATLAGVSEQYF. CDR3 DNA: TGTGCCAGCAGCGCCACACTAGCGGGAGTTTCCGAGCAGTACTTC.